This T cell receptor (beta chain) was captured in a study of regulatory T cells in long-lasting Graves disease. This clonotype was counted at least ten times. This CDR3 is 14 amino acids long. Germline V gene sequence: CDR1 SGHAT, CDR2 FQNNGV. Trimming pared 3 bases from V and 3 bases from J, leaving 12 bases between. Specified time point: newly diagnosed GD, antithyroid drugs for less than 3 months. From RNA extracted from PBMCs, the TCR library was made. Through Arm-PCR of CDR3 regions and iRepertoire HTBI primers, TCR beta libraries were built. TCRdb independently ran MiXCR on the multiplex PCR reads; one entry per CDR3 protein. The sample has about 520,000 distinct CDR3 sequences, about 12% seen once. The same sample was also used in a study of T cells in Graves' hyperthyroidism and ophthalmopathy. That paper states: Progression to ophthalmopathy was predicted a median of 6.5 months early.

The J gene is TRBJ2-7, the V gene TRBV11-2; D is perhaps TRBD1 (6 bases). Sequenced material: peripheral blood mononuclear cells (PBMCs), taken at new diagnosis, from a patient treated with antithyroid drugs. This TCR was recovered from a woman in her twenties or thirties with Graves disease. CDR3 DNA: TGTGCCAGCAGCTTCGGACAGAATAACTACGAGCAGTACTTC. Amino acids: CASSFGQNNYEQYF.